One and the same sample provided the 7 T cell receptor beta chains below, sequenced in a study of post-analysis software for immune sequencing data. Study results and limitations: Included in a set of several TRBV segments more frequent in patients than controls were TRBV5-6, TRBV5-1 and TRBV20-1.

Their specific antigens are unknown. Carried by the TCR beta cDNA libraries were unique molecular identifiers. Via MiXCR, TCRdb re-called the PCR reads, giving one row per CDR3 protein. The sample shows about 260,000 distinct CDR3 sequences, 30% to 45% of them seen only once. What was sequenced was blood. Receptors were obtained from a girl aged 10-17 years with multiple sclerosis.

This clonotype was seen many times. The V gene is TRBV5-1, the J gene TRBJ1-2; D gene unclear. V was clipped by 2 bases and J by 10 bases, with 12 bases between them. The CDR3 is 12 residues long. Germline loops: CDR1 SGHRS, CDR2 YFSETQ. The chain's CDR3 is CASSLWGNDYTF. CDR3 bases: TGCGCCAGCAGCTTATGGGGTAACGACTACACCTTC.

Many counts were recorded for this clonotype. CDR3 coding DNA: TGTGCCACCAGCAGAGATCCTTCTAGCGGGAGGGGGGAGCAGTTCTTC. Amino acid sequence: CATSRDPSSGRGEQFF. The chain employs TRBV15 and TRBJ2-1; 12 positions match TRBD2. The trim removed 0 bases at V and 10 bases at J, leaving 7 bases unmatched. The CDR3 spans 16 residues. Germline V gene data show CDR1 as LNHNV and CDR2 as YYDKDF (reference sequence). The whole variable domain, filled in from reference TRBV15 and TRBJ2-1, reads DAMVIQNPRYQVTQFGKPVTLSCSQTLNHNVMYWYQQKSSQAPKLLFHYYDKDFNNEADTPDNFQSRRPNTSFCFLDIRSPGLGDTAMYLCATSRDPSSGRGEQFFGPGTRLTVL.

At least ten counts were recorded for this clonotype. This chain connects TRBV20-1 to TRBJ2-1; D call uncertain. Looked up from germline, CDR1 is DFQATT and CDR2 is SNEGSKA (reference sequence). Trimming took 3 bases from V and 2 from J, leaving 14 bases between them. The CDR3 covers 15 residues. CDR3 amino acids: CSARPSAKTYNEQFF. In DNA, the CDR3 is TGCAGTGCTAGGCCGAGTGCTAAGACCTACAATGAGCAGTTCTTC.

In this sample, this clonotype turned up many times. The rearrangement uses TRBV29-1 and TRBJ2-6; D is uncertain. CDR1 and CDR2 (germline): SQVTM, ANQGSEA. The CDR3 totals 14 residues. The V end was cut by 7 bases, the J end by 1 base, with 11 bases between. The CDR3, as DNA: TGCAGCGCCTCCGACATTTCTGGGGCCAACGTCCTGACTTTC. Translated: CSASDISGANVLTF.

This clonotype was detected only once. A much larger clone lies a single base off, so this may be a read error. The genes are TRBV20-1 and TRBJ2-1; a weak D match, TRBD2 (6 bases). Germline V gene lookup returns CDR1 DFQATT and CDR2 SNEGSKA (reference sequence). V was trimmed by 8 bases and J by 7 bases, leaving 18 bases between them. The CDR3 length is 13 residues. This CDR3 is CSTSSGRSNEQFF. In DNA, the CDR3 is TGCAGTACCTCGAGTGGGAGGAGTAATGAGCAGTTCTTC.

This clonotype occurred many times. CDR3 region: CASSRSGGRGEKLFF. CDR3 DNA sequence: TGTGCCAGCAGCCGGTCGGGGGGCAGGGGAGAAAAACTGTTTTTT. This sequence joins TRBV11-2 and TRBJ1-4; maybe TRBD1 (6 bases). The CDR3 is 15 amino acids. Per germline, CDR1 SGHAT and CDR2 FQNNGV. V lost 5 bases and J 8 bases, leaving 18 bases between the germline ends.

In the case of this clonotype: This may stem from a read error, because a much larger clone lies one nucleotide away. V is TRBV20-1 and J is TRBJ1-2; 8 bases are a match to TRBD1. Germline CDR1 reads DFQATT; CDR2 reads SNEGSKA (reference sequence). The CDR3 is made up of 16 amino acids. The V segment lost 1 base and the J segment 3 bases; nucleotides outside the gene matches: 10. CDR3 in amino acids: CSARVQGVEADYGYTF. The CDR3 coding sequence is TGCAGTGCTAGAGTACAGGGGGTCGAAGCTGACTATGGCTACACCTTC.